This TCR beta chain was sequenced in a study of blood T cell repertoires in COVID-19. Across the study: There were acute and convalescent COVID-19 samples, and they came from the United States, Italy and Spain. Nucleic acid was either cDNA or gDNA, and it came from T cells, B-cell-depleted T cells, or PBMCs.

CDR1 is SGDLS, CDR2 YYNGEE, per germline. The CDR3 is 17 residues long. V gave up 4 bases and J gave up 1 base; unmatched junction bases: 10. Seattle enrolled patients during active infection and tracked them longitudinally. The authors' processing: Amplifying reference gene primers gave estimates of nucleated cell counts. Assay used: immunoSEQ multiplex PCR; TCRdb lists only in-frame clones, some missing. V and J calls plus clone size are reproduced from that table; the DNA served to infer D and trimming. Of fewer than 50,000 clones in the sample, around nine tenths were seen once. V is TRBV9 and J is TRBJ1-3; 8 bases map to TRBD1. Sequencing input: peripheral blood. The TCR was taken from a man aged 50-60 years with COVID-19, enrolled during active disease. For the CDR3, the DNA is TGTGCCAGCAGCCCCAGGGGGCAGAGATGGTCTGGAAACACCATATATTTT. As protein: CASSPRGQRWSGNTIYF.